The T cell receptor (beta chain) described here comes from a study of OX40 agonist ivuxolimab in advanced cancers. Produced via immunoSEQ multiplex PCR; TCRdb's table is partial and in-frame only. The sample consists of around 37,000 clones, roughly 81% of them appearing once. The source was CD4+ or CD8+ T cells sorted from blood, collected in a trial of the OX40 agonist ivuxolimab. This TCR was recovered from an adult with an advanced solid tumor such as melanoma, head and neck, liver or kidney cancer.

The CDR3 region has the DNA TGTGCCAGCAGCGTAGGTAACGGGGGAAACTACGAGCAGTACTTC. The encoded protein is CASSVGNGGNYEQYF. This chain links TRBV9 with TRBJ2-5; tentative D call: TRBD2 (6 bases). The DNA end favors TRBJ2-7, so the J call may be wrong. Germline CDR1 and CDR2: SGDLS and YYNGEE. The CDR3 length is 15 residues.